The entry that follows covers one T cell receptor beta chain sequence. Assay used: immunoSEQ multiplex PCR; TCRdb lists only in-frame clones, some missing. In the table there are roughly 2.2 million clones, around 92% of which are singletons. This specimen comes from a study of shared clonotypes between healthy human individuals. Turning to the study itself: Serving as donors were two women and three men, whose ages spanned 18 to 49.

The clonotype originates from a man aged 18 to 29 in good health. Some clones in this sample may be carry-over from other donors' samples. The sample was naive CD4+ T cells from PBMCs. Subset in this sample: CD45RA+ positively selected.

CDR3 sequence: CASSSLKWTGLSGANVLTF. Written as DNA, the CDR3 is TGTGCCAGCAGTTCCCTAAAGTGGACAGGCCTATCTGGGGCCAACGTCCTGACTTTC. V is TRBV27 and J is TRBJ2-6; 7 bases are a match to TRBD1. The CDR3 loop spans 19 amino acids. The V gene end was trimmed by 4 bases and the J gene end by 1 base; junction bases not matched to a gene: 13. CDR1 is MNHEY, CDR2 SMNVEV, per germline (reference sequence).